This T cell receptor (beta chain) was obtained from a study of CD8 T cells in Susac syndrome (dated by TCRdb to between 2019 and 2020). Regarding the research as a whole: The study used repertoire sequencing to test whether antigen drove CD8+ T cell activation and differentiation in Susac syndrome. CD8+ T cell repertoire clonality was compared between about a dozen healthy donors, around 14 Susac syndrome patients and approximately 16 multiple sclerosis patients.

The junction shows trimming of 0 bases on V and 4 bases on J, plus 14 bases between the germline ends. Including cysteine and phenylalanine, the CDR3 has 16 amino acids. The DNA shown is the 48-base CDR3, in frame from base 1. CDR1 and CDR2 are drawn from the germline V gene: MGHRA, YSYEKL. Overall study results and their limits: The number of individuals in the TCR sequencing and HLA analysis was acknowledged as relatively small.

Comments on this clonotype: Its antigen is still unknown. The sample holds no much larger clone one base away, and base qualities are not on file.

Peripheral blood CD8+ and CD4+ T cells from healthy donors, Susac syndrome patients and multiple sclerosis patients were profiled by high-throughput TCR beta sequencing. Multiple sclerosis controls were treatment-naive patients with stable or active relapsing-remitting disease fulfilling revised McDonald criteria. Bulk CD8+ and CD4+ T cells were purified magnetically by negative isolation, whereas CD8+ TEMRA cells were enriched by FACS. Blood was collected in EDTA tubes and processed within 24 hours, with PBMCs isolated through density gradient centrifugation. PBMCs intended for TCR sequencing were cryopreserved in liquid nitrogen and thawed later in a water bath at 37 degrees C. The sorted or isolated CD4+, CD8+ and CD8+ TEMRA cells reached a purity of at least 90%. RNA was extracted using the RNeasy kit, and about 0.45 to 1 ug of the RNA was reverse transcribed with random hexamers. The immunoSEQ multiplex PCR assay, covering 54 Vbeta and 13 Jbeta segments, was used to amplify TCR beta CDR3 regions. To correct PCR amplification bias, a synthetic template baseline was used for both primer optimization and computational correction. The paper's processing steps were these. Only productive sequences were kept, with reads annotated to V, D and J genes according to IMGT and analyzed in immunoSEQ Analyzer. Clonality was computed as one minus Shannon entropy normalized by log2 of the number of productive unique sequences. For each patient and control, public and private clones were evaluated among the 100 most prevalent clones. A clone was defined as Susac-specific if it was absent from the healthy and MS cohorts, from 1052 published viral clones and from other ImmuneACCESS disease sequences. In-frame beta chains were kept once TCRdb had trimmed the public reads at Q25 with fastp and called clones with MiXCR. For every CDR3 protein sequence, its rows merge into one entry that carries the most common genes and DNA. The V and J calls shown here were made by TCRdb, not taken from the authors' results. The sample records about 69,000 distinct CDR3 sequences, 91% of which are singletons. The ten largest clones take up roughly 0.49% of the sample.

The chain couples TRBV4-1 to TRBJ2-3; too little of a D gene remains to name it. The source material was CD8+ T cells from PBMCs. This receptor was identified in a human donor with multiple sclerosis. Here the CDR3 is given as CASSQDRWEWPDTQYF. The sequenced DNA: TGCGCCAGCAGCCAAGATAGGTGGGAATGGCCAGATACGCAGTATTTT.